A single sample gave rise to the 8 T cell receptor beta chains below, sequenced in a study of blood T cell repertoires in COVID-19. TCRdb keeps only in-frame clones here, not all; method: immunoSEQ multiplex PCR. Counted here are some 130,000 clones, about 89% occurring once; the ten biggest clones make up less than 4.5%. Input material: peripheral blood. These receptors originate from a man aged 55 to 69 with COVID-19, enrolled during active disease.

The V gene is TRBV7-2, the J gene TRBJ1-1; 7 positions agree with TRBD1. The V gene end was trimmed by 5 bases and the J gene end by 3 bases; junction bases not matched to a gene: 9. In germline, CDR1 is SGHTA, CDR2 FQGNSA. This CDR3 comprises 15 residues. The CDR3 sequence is CASSRTGGAHTEAFF. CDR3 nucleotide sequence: TGTGCCAGCAGCCGGACAGGAGGGGCCCACACTGAAGCTTTCTTT.

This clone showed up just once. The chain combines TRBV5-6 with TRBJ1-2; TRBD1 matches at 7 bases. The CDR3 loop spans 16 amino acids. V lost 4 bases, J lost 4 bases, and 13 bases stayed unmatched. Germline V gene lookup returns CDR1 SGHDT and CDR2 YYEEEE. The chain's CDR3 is CASSPTAHGQVYGYTF. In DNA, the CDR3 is TGTGCCAGCAGCCCGACCGCCCATGGACAGGTCTATGGCTACACCTTC.

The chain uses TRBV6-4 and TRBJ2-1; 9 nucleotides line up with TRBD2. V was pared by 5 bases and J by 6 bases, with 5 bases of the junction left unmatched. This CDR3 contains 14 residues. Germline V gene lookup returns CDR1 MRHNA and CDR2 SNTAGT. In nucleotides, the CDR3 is TGTGCCAGCAGTAAGGGACTAGCTCCCAATGAGCAGTTCTTC. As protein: CASSKGLAPNEQFF.

CDR3 DNA: TGTGCCAGCAGCCAAATGAGTGGGGGCGATTCACCCCTCCACTTT. As protein: CASSQMSGGDSPLHF. The V call is TRBV3-1 (or the pseudogene TRBV3-2), the J call TRBJ1-6, with D possibly TRBD1 on 6 matching bases. Trimming took 2 bases from V and 8 from J, leaving 13 bases between them. CDR3 length: 15 residues. The V gene's germline CDR1 is LGHDT and CDR2 YNNKEL (reference sequence).

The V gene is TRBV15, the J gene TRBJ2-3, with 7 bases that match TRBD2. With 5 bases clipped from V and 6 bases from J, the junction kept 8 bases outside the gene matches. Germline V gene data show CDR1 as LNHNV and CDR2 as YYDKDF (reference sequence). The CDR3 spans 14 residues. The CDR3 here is CATSPLGGIDTQYF. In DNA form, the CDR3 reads TGTGCCACCAGCCCGTTGGGGGGGATCGATACGCAGTATTTT. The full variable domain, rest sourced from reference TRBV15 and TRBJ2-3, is DAMVIQNPRYQVTQFGKPVTLSCSQTLNHNVMYWYQQKSSQAPKLLFHYYDKDFNNEADTPDNFQSRRPNTSFCFLDIRSPGLGDTAMYLCATSPLGGIDTQYFGPGTRLTVL.

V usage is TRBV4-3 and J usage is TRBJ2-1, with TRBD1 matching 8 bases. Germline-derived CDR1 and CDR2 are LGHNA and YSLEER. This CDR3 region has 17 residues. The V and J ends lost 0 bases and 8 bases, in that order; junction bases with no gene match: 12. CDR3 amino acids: CASSQDLGQGARDEQFF. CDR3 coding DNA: TGCGCCAGCAGCCAAGATCTTGGGCAGGGGGCGCGTGATGAGCAGTTCTTC.

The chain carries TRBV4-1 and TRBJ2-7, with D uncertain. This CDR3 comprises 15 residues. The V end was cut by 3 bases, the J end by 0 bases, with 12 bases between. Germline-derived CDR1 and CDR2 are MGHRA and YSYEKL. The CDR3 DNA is TGCGCCAGCAGCCAGATAGTGGAGAGCTCCTACGAGCAGTACTTC. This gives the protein CASSQIVESSYEQYF.

CDR3 amino acids: CASSYSAGQGQPQHF. The CDR3 DNA follows: TGTGCCAGCAGTTACTCGGCAGGGCAGGGGCAGCCCCAGCATTTT. This chain uses TRBV6-5 with TRBJ1-5, with D maybe TRBD1 (6 bases). Trimming stripped 0 bases from V and 7 bases from J, with 13 bases between. The CDR3 is made up of 15 amino acids. Germline V CDR1 and CDR2: MNHEY, SVGAGI.